The 4 T cell receptor beta chains reported below all come from one sample, sequenced in a study of T cells in Graves' hyperthyroidism and ophthalmopathy. From RNA transcripts, TCR beta CDR3 regions were amplified. The TCR CDR3 was amplified in a first-round RT-PCR using the HTBI primer set. From the multiplex PCR reads, TCRdb called clonotypes with MiXCR, one entry per CDR3 protein. Of about 500,000 distinct CDR3 sequences in the sample, approximately 15% were seen once. The specimen sequenced was blood. Receptors were obtained from a woman in her late teens or twenties with Graves' hyperthyroidism.

V gene TRBV7-6 combines with J gene TRBJ2-7; 9 bases map to TRBD1. V shed 5 bases, J shed 0 bases, and the junction held 8 bases outside the gene matches. This CDR3 spans 16 amino acids. Germline V gene data show CDR1 as SGHVS and CDR2 as FNYEAQ. The CDR3 is CASSPRTGENSYEQYF. In DNA, the CDR3 is TGTGCCAGCAGCCCGCGGACAGGGGAAAACTCCTACGAGCAGTACTTC.

This clonotype was recorded at least ten times. V and J are TRBV7-2 and TRBJ2-5; D could derive from TRBD1 or TRBD2 (8 bases each). Trimming removed 5 bases from V and 7 bases from J, with 23 bases in between. The CDR3 totals 16 residues. In germline, CDR1 is SGHTA, CDR2 FQGNSA. CDR3 region: CASSPSGGGGPGTQYF. Here the CDR3 DNA reads TGTGCCAGCAGCCCCTCAGGGGGCGGGGGGCCAGGGACCCAGTACTTC.

The chain is built from TRBV2 and TRBJ2-2, with unresolved D. The V end lost 6 bases, the J end lost 6 bases, and 20 bases lay between the germline ends. Germline assignment: CDR1 SNHLY and CDR2 FYNNEI. There are 16 residues in the CDR3. CDR3 residues: CASRKPGRGRSGELFF. CDR3 sequence (DNA): TGTGCCAGCAGAAAGCCGGGTCGAGGCCGTTCCGGGGAGCTGTTTTTT.

The chain uses TRBV20-1 and TRBJ2-2, with D possibly matching TRBD1 (6 bases). Germline V gene lookup returns CDR1 DFQATT and CDR2 SNEGSKA (reference sequence). The V gene lost 6 bases and the J gene lost 3 bases, with 14 bases spanning the gap. This CDR3 comprises 14 residues. The CDR3 sequence is CSANRDIDTGELFF. The CDR3 DNA follows: TGCAGTGCCAACCGGGACATCGACACCGGGGAGCTGTTTTTT.